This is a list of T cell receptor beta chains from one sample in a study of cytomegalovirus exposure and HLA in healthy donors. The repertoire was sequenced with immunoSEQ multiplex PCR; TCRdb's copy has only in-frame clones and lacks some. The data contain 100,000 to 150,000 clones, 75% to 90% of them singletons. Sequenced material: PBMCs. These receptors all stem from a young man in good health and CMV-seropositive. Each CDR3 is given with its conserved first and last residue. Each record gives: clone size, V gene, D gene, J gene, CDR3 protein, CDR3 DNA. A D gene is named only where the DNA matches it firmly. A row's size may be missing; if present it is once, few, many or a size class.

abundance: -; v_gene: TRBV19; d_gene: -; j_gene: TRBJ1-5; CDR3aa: CATLGGGSQPQHF; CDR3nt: TGTGCCACCCTCGGGGGGGGGAGTCAGCCCCAGCATTTT
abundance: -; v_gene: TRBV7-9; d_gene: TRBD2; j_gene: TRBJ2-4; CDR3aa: CASSYQPGLVPKNIQYF; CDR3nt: TGTGCCAGCAGCTACCAACCGGGACTAGTGCCCAAAAACATTCAGTACTTC
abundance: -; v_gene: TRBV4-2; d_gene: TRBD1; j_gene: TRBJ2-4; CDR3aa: CATAVGTGTGGNIQYF; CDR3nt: TGTGCCACCGCAGTTGGGACCGGGACAGGGGGAAACATTCAGTACTTC
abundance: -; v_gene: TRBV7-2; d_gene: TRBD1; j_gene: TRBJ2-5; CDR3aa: CASSLADRGETQYF; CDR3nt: TGTGCCAGCAGCTTAGCGGACAGGGGAGAGACCCAGTACTTC
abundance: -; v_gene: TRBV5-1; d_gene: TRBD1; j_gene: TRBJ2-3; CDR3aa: CASSQTGPSTDTQYF; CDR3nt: TGCGCCAGCAGCCAGACAGGGCCTAGCACAGATACGCAGTATTTT
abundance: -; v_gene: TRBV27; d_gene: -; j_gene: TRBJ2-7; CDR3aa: CASSQGRDREQYF; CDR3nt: TGTGCCAGCAGTCAGGGGAGGGACCGAGAGCAGTACTTC
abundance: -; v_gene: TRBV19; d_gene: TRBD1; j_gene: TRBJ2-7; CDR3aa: CASSPGQGLTYEQYF; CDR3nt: TGTGCCAGTAGTCCCGGACAGGGGCTCACCTACGAGCAGTACTTC
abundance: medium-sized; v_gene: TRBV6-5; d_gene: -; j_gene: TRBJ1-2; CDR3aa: CASLDLNF; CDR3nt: TGTGCCAGTTTAGACTTGAACTTC
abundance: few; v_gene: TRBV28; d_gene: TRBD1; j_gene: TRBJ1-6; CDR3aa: CASKHMRGTGSPLHF; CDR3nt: TGTGCCAGCAAACACATGAGGGGGACAGGTTCACCCCTCCACTTT
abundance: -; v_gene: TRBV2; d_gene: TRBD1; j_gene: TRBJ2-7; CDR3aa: CASSVPGQGSHEQYF; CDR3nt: TGTGCCAGCAGTGTTCCGGGACAGGGGTCCCACGAGCAGTACTTC
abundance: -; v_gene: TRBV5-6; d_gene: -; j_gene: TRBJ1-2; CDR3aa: CASSPWRGTNYGYTF; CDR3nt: TGTGCCAGCAGCCCATGGAGAGGAACCAACTATGGCTACACCTTC
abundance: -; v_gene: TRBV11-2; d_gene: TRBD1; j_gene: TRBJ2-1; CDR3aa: CASSPDRDPYNEQFF; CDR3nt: TGTGCCAGCAGCCCGGACAGGGATCCCTACAATGAGCAGTTCTTC
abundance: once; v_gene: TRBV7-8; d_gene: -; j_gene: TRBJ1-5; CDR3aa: CASSLNQWADQPQHF; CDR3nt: TGTGCCAGCAGCTTAAATCAGTGGGCCGATCAGCCCCAGCATTTT
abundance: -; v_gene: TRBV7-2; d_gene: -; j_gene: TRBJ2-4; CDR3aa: CASSLDTFSAKNIQYF; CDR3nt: TGTGCCAGCAGCTTAGACACCTTTTCAGCCAAAAACATTCAGTACTTC
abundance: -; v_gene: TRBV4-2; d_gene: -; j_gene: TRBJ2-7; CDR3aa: CASSQVGEFYEQYF; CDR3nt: TGTGCCAGCAGCCAAGTCGGGGAATTCTACGAGCAGTACTTC
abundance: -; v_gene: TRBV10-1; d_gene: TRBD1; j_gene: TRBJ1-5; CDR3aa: CASRLTGGGNQPQHF; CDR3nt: TGCGCCAGCAGACTGACAGGGGGTGGCAATCAGCCCCAGCATTTT
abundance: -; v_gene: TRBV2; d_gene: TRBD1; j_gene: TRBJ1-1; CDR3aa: CASSGDRGEAFF; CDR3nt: TGTGCCAGCAGCGGCGACAGGGGTGAAGCTTTCTTT
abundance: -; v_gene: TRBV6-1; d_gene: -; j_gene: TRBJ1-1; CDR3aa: CASSEVPGATEAFF; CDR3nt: TGTGCCAGCAGTGAAGTCCCAGGGGCCACTGAAGCTTTCTTT
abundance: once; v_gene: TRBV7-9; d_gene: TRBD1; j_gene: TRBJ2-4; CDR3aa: CASSSRQGLAKNIQYF; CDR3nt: TGTGCCAGCAGCTCCAGACAGGGTCTAGCCAAAAACATTCAGTACTTC
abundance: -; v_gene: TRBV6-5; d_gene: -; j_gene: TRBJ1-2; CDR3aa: CASSRGREGYGYTF; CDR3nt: TGTGCCAGCAGCCGCGGGAGAGAGGGCTATGGCTACACCTTC
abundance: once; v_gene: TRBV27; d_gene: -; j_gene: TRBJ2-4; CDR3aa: CASSLTAKNIQYF; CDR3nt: TGTGCCAGCAGTTTAACTGCCAAAAACATTCAGTACTTC
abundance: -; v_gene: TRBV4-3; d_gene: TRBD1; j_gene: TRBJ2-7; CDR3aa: CASSQGATGATYEQYF; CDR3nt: TGCGCCAGCAGCCAAGGGGCGACAGGGGCCACCTACGAGCAGTACTTC
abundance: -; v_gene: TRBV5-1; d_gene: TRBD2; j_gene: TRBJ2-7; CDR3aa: CASSPAPLAGGQGEQYF; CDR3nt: TGCGCCAGCAGCCCTGCCCCACTAGCGGGGGGGCAGGGCGAGCAGTACTTC
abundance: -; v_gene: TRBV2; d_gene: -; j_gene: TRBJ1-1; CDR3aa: CASSELGVTSGNTEAFF; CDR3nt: TGTGCCAGCAGTGAATTAGGGGTGACCTCAGGGAACACTGAAGCTTTCTTT
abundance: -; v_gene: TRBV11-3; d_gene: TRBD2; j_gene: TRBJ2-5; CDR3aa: CASSPSGGLTQYF; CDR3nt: TGTGCCAGCAGCCCGAGCGGGGGGCTGACCCAGTACTTC
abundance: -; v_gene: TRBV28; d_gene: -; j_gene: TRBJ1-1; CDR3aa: CASSHRGLNTEAFF; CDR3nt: TGTGCCAGCAGTCATCGGGGTCTTAACACTGAAGCTTTCTTT
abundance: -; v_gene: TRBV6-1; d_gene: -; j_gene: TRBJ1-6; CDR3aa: CASSVETEGGWALHF; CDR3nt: TGTGCCAGCAGTGTAGAGACTGAGGGAGGGTGGGCCCTCCACTTT
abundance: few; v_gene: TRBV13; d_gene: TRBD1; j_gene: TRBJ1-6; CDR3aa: CASSLGGTGGNSPLHF; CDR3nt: TGTGCCAGCAGCTTAGGCGGGACAGGGGGCAATTCACCCCTCCACTTT
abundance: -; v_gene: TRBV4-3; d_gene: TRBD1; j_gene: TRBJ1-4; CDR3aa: CASSQGIRDRGLMDEKLFF; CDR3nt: TGCGCCAGCAGCCAAGGGATCAGGGACAGGGGGTTGATGGATGAAAAACTGTTTTTT
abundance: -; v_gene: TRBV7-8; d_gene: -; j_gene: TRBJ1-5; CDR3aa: CASSFAYSSNQPQHF; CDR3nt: TGTGCCAGCAGCTTCGCATACTCTAGCAATCAGCCCCAGCATTTT
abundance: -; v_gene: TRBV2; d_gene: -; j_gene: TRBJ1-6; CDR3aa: CASSQEGLTLHF; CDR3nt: TGTGCCAGCTCCCAGGAGGGCCTCACCCTCCACTTT
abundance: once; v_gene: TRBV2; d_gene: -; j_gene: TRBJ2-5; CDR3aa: CASSERGQGETQYF; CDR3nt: TGTGCCAGCAGTGAGCGGGGTCAGGGAGAGACCCAGTACTTC
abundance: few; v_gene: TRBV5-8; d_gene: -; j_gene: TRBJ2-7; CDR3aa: CASSLGQGMAYEQYF; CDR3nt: TGTGCCAGCAGCTTGGGGCAGGGGATGGCCTACGAGCAGTACTTC
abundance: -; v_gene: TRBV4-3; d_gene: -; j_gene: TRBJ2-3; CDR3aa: CASSQDFGGRTDTQYF; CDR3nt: TGCGCCAGCAGCCAAGATTTCGGGGGGCGCACAGATACGCAGTATTTT
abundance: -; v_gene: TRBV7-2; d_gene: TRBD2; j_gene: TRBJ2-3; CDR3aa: CASTRLAASTDTQYF; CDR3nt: TGTGCCAGCACCAGACTAGCGGCTAGCACAGATACGCAGTATTTT
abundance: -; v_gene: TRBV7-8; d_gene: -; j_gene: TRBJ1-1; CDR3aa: CASSAQGRTEAFF; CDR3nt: TGTGCCAGCAGCGCGCAGGGGAGAACTGAAGCTTTCTTT
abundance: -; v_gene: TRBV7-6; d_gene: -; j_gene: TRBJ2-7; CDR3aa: CASSPSPQHEQYF; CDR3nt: TGTGCCAGCAGCCCGAGCCCGCAACACGAGCAGTACTTC
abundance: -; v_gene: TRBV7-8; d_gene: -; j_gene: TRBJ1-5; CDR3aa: CASSRGGGYSNQPQHF; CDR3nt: TGTGCCAGCAGCCGCGGGGGGGGCTATAGCAATCAGCCCCAGCATTTT
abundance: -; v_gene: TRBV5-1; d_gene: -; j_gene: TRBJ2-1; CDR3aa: CASSGRGKSYNEQFF; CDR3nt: TGCGCCAGCAGCGGACGGGGTAAATCCTACAATGAGCAGTTCTTC
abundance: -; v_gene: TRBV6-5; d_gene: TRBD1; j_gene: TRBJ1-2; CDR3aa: CASSSDRAPLMGYTF; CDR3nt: TGTGCCAGCAGTTCGGACAGGGCCCCCCTGATGGGCTACACCTTC
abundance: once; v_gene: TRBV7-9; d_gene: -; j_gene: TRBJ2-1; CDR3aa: CASSFPGENYNEQFF; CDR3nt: TGTGCCAGCAGCTTCCCTGGGGAGAACTACAATGAGCAGTTCTTC
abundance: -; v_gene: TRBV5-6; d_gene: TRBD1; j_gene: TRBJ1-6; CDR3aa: CASTNRGSRDSPLHF; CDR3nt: TGTGCCAGCACGAACAGGGGGAGTAGAGATTCACCCCTCCACTTT
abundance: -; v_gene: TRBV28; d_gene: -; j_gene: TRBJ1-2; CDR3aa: CASGSGFVTF; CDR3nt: TGTGCCAGCGGTAGCGGGTTCGTCACCTTC
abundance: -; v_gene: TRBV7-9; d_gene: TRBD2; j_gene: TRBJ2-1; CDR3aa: CASSSSGGQSYNEQFF; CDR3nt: TGTGCCAGCAGCTCCAGCGGGGGCCAGTCCTACAATGAGCAGTTCTTC
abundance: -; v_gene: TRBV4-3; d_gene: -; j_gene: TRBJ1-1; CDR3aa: CASSQDLGGEGGTEAFF; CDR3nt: TGCGCCAGCAGCCAAGATTTAGGAGGGGAAGGTGGCACTGAAGCTTTCTTT
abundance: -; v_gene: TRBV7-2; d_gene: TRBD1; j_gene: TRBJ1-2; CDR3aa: CASSFRQGAKAGYTF; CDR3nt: TGTGCCAGCAGCTTCCGACAGGGGGCAAAGGCTGGCTACACCTTC
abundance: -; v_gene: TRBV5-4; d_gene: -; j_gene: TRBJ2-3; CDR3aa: CASSFTGTRTDTQYF; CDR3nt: TGTGCCAGCAGCTTTACAGGGACCCGCACAGATACGCAGTATTTT
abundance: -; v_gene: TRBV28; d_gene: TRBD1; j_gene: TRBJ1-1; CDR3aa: CASRETGSKDTEAFF; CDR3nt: TGTGCCAGCAGGGAGACAGGGTCAAAGGACACTGAAGCTTTCTTT
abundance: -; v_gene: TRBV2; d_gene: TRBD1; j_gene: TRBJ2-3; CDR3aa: CASSSGQGVRADTQYF; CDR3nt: TGTGCCAGCAGCTCGGGACAGGGAGTTCGCGCAGATACGCAGTATTTT
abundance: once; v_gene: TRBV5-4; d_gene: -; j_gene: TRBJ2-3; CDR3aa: CASRDLTDTQYF; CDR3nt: TGTGCCAGCCGCGATCTCACAGATACGCAGTATTTT
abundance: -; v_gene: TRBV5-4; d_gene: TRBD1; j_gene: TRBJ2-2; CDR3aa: CASSPGTVNTGELFF; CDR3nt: TGTGCCAGCAGCCCGGGGACAGTTAACACCGGGGAGCTGTTTTTT
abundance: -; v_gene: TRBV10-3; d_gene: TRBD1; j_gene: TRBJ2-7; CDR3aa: CAISPGTGVYEQYF; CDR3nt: TGTGCCATCAGTCCCGGGACAGGAGTCTACGAGCAGTACTTC
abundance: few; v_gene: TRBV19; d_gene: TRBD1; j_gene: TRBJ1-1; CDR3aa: CASSMGQRNTEAFF; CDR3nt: TGTGCCAGTAGTATGGGACAGCGGAACACTGAAGCTTTCTTT
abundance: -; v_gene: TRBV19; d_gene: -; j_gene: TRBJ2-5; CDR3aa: CASSIGLELGTQYF; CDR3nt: TGTGCCAGTAGTATAGGACTGGAGCTAGGGACCCAGTACTTC
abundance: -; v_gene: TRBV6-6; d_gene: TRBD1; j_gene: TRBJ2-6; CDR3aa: CASSYRQGAGANVLTF; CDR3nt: TGTGCCAGCAGTTACCGCCAGGGGGCTGGGGCCAACGTCCTGACTTTC